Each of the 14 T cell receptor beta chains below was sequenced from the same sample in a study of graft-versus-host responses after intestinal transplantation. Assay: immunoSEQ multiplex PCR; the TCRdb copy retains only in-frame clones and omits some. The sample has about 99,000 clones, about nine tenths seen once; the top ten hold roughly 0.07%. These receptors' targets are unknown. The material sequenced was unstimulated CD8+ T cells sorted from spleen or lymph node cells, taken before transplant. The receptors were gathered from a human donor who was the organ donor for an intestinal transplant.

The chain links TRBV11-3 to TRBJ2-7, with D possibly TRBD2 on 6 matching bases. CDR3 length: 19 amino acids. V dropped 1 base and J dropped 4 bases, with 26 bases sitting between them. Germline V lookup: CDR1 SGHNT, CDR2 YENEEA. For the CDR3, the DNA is TGTGCCAGCAGCTTAGCAGGCTCAACTAGCCTTGGAAGTCGATACGAGCAGTACTTC. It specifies CASSLAGSTSLGSRYEQYF. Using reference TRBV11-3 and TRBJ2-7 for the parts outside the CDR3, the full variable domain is EAGVVQSPRYKIIEKKQPVAFWCNPISGHNTLYWYLQNLGQGPELLIRYENEEAVDDSQLPKDRFSAERLKGVDSTLKIQPAELGDSAVYLCASSLAGSTSLGSRYEQYFGPGTRLTVT.

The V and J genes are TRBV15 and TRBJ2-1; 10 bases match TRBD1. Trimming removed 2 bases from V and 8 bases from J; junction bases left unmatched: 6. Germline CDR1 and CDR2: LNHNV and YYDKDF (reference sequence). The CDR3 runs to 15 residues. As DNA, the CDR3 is TGTGCCACCAGCAGACTAGAGGGACAGGGGCATGAGCAGTTCTTC. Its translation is CATSRLEGQGHEQFF.

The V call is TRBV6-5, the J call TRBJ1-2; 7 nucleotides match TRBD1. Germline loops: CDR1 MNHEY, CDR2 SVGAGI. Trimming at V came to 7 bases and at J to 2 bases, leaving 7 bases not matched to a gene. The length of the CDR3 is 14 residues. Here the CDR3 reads CASITGTVNYGYTF. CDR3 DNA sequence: TGTGCCAGCATCACCGGGACAGTGAACTATGGCTACACCTTC.

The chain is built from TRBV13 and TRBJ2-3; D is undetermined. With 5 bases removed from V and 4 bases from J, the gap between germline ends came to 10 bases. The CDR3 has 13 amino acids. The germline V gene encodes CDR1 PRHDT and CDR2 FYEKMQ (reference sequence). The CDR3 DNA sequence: TGTGCCAGCAGCGCTCGGAGCCCAGATACGCAGTATTTT. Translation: CASSARSPDTQYF.

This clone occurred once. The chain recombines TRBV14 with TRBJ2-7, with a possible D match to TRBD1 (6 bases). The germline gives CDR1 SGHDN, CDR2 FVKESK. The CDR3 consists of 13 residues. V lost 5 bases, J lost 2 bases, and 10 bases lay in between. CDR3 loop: CASSYGDTYEQYF. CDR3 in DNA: TGTGCCAGCAGCTACGGGGACACCTACGAGCAGTACTTC.

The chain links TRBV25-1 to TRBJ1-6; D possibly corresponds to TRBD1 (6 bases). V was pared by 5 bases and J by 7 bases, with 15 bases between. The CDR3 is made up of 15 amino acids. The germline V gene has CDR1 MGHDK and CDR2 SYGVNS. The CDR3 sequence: CASSRSTGPNSPLHF. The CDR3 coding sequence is TGTGCCAGCAGTCGATCAACAGGGCCAAATTCACCCCTCCACTTT. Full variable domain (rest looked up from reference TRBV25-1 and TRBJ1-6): EADIYQTPRYLVIGTGKKITLECSQTMGHDKMYWYQQDPGMELHLIHYSYGVNSTEKGDLSSESTVSRIRTEHFPLTLESARPSHTSQYLCASSRSTGPNSPLHFGNGTRLTVT.

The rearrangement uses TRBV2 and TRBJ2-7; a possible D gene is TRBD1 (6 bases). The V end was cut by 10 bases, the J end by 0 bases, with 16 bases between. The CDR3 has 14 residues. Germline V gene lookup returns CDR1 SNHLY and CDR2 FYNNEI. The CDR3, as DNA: TGTGCCATGCTGAACCGGGACACCTCCTACGAGCAGTACTTC. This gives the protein CAMLNRDTSYEQYF.

The CDR3 DNA reads TGTGCCAGCAGCTTAGGTGGGGCAGCGAACACTGAAGCTTTCTTT. Its protein is CASSLGGAANTEAFF. The chain carries TRBV11-3 and TRBJ1-1; tentative D call: TRBD1 (5 bases). The V and J ends lost 1 base and 1 base respectively, with 10 bases between them. Germline CDR1 and CDR2: SGHNT and YENEEA. The CDR3 covers 15 residues.

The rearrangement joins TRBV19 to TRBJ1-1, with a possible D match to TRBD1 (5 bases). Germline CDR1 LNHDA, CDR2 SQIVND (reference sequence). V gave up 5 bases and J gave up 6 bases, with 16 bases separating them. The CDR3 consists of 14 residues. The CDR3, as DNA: TGTGCCAGTAGTCAAAACCTGGGGCAGCCTGAAGCTTTCTTT. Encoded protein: CASSQNLGQPEAFF.

Here the CDR3 reads CASRHVRDGYTF. CDR3 nucleotides: TGTGCCAGCAGACATGTCAGGGATGGCTACACCTTC. The chain carries TRBV6-5 and TRBJ1-2; possibly TRBD1 for D (5 bases). Germline V lookup: CDR1 MNHEY, CDR2 SVGAGI. V was clipped by 6 bases and J by 6 bases, with 11 bases between them. This CDR3 spans 12 amino acids.

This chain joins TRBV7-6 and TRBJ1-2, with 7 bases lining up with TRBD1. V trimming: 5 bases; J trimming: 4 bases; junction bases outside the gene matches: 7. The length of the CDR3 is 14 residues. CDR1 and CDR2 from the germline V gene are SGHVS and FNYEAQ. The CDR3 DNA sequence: TGTGCCAGCAGCATGACAGGGATGGGCTATGGCTACACCTTC. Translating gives CASSMTGMGYGYTF.

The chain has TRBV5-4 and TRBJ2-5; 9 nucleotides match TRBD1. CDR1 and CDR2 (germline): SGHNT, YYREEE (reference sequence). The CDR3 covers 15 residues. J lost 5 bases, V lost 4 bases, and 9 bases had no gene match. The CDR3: CASSTGQGIWETQYF. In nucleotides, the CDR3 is TGTGCCAGCAGCACCGGACAGGGGATTTGGGAGACCCAGTACTTC.

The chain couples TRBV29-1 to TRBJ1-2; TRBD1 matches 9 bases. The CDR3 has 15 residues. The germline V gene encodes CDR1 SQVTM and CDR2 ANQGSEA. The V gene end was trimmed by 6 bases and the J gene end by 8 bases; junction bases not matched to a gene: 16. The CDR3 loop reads CSVGVPGQGSEGYTF. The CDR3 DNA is TGCAGCGTAGGGGTCCCGGGACAGGGATCGGAGGGCTACACCTTC.

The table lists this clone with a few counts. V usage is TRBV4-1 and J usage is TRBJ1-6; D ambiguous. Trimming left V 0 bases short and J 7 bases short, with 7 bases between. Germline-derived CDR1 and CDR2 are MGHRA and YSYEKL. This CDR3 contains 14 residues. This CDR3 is CASSQDPTNSPLHF. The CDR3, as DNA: TGCGCCAGCAGCCAAGATCCCACAAATTCACCCCTCCACTTT.